One sample yielded the 15 T cell receptor beta chains listed below, sequenced in a study of regulatory T cells in long-lasting Graves disease. Sample time point: newly diagnosed GD, antithyroid drugs for less than 3 months. PBMC RNA served as the TCR library source. Arm-PCR of CDR3 regions with iRepertoire HTBI primers generated TCR beta libraries. Via MiXCR, TCRdb re-called the multiplex PCR reads, giving one row per CDR3 protein. The sample has about 460,000 distinct CDR3 sequences; 13% to 15% are singletons. The sample also formed part of further work on T cells in Graves' hyperthyroidism and ophthalmopathy.

The sample here was peripheral blood mononuclear cells (PBMCs), taken at new diagnosis, from a patient treated with antithyroid drugs. Receptor source: a woman aged 45-65 years with Graves disease.

This clonotype was counted many times. This chain links TRBV10-3 with TRBJ2-7; D may be TRBD1 (6 bases). V was cut by 5 bases and J by 2 bases, with 13 bases left in between. The CDR3 consists of 14 residues. Germline values: CDR1 ENHRY, CDR2 SYGVKD. The CDR3 DNA is TGTGCCATCAGTCTCGGGACACCGGCCTACGAGCAGTACTTC. It yields the protein CAISLGTPAYEQYF.

As regards this clonotype: A much larger clonotype is one base distant, so this may be a read error. The V and J genes are TRBV2 and TRBJ2-2, with TRBD2 identical over 7 bases. The CDR3 has 16 residues. Germline V gene lookup returns CDR1 SNHLY and CDR2 FYNNEI. The CDR3 region is CVSSDVLATNTGELFF. CDR3 DNA sequence: TGTGTCAGCAGTGATGTACTAGCGACGAACACCGGGGAGCTGTTTTTT. The full variable domain, rest sourced from reference TRBV2 and TRBJ2-2, is EPEVTQTPSHQVTQMGQEVILRCVPISNHLYFYWYRQILGQKVEFLVSFYNNEISEKSEIFDDQFSVERPDGSNFTLKIRSTKLEDSAMYFCVSSDVLATNTGELFFGEGSRLTVL.

This clonotype was picked up many times. The J gene is TRBJ1-5, the V gene TRBV6-9, with D unclear. V lost 4 bases and J 0 bases, leaving 10 bases between the germline ends. The CDR3 totals 15 residues. Per germline, CDR1 MNHGY and CDR2 SVAAGI. CDR3 in amino acids: CASSWQDNSNQPQHF. For the CDR3, the DNA is TGTGCCAGCAGTTGGCAGGATAATAGCAATCAGCCCCAGCATTTT.

The chain links TRBV6-5 to TRBJ1-2; 12 bases are a match to TRBD1. V lost 2 bases to trimming and J lost 8 bases; unmatched junction nucleotides: 3. CDR3 size: 14 residues. The germline gives CDR1 MNHEY, CDR2 SVGAGI. The CDR3: CASSYQGQGAGYTF. For the CDR3, the DNA is TGTGCCAGCAGTTACCAGGGACAGGGGGCAGGCTACACCTTC.

This clonotype was seen a few times. This sequence joins TRBV5-1 and TRBJ2-7, with a tentative D call TRBD2 (5 bases). The CDR3 is made up of 14 amino acids. V gave up 3 bases and J gave up 0 bases, with 10 bases separating them. The germline CDR1 and CDR2 sequences are SGHRS and YFSETQ. CDR3 region: CASSSAGRSYEQYF. CDR3 nucleotides: TGCGCCAGCAGCTCCGCGGGCCGCTCCTACGAGCAGTACTTC.

This clonotype was picked up many times. The chain uses TRBV12-3 or TRBV12-4 and TRBJ2-7; TRBD2 aligns across 8 bases. V lost 2 bases, J lost 3 bases, and 3 bases stayed unmatched. The CDR3 runs 14 residues. The CDR3 region is CASSLLAGYYEQYF. CDR3 nucleotide sequence: TGTGCCAGCAGTTTACTAGCGGGCTACTACGAGCAGTACTTC.

This clonotype came up a few times. The rearrangement joins TRBV5-1 to TRBJ2-2; 14 bases fit TRBD2. The germline CDR1 and CDR2 sequences are SGHRS and YFSETQ. The CDR3 contains 16 residues. The J segment lost 6 bases and the V segment lost 3 bases, leaving 4 bases of the junction unmatched. The CDR3 DNA reads TGCGCCAGCAGCTACAAGGGACTAGCGGGAGCCGGGGAGCTGTTTTTT. Its translation is CASSYKGLAGAGELFF.

To note about this clonotype: A read error may explain this, as a much larger clone is one base away. The chain links TRBV28 to TRBJ2-1, with D perhaps TRBD1 (5 bases). CDR1 MDHEN and CDR2 SYDVKM come from the germline V gene. V lost 2 bases to trimming and J lost 10 bases, with 18 bases between them. The CDR3 contains 15 residues. CDR3 nucleotide sequence: TGTGCCAGCAGTTTAAGGGGTGTCCCATCCTACGAGCAGTTCTTC. Translation gives CASSLRGVPSYEQFF.

The gene calls are TRBV18 and TRBJ1-2; 9 bases agree with TRBD1. Looked up from germline, CDR1 is KGHSH and CDR2 is LQKENI. Trimming cost V 6 bases and J 4 bases; bases outside gene matches: 21. This CDR3 spans 19 amino acids. CDR3 nucleotide sequence: TGTGCCAGCTCCGCCAGGAAAGGGACAGGGTACCATGACCGCTATGGCTACACCTTC. It is translated as CASSARKGTGYHDRYGYTF.

This clonotype has only a few counts. J is TRBJ2-4 and V is TRBV6-1; D may be TRBD2 (6 bases). The CDR3 totals 15 residues. V was shortened by 4 bases and J by 0 bases, with 10 bases between the two germline ends. The germline V gene has CDR1 MNHNS and CDR2 SASEGT. The CDR3 reads CASSGDFVAKNIQYF. DNA of the CDR3: TGTGCCAGCAGTGGGGACTTTGTAGCCAAAAACATTCAGTACTTC.

This clonotype showed up many times. For the CDR3, the DNA is TGCGCCAGCAGTCATCAGGGGGGAAACACCTACGAGCAGTACTTC. Its translation: CASSHQGGNTYEQYF. The V gene is TRBV5-1, the J gene TRBJ2-7; tentative D call: TRBD1 (7 bases). The CDR3 has 15 residues. Trimming cost V 5 bases and J 2 bases, with 17 bases left between them. Germline CDR1 and CDR2: SGHRS and YFSETQ. The whole variable domain, filled in from reference TRBV5-1 and TRBJ2-7, reads KAGVTQTPRYLIKTRGQQVTLSCSPISGHRSVSWYQQTPGQGLQFLFEYFSETQRNKGNFPGRFSGRQFSNSRSEMNVSTLELGDSALYLCASSHQGGNTYEQYFGPGTRLTVT.

This rearrangement joins TRBV18 to TRBJ2-7; 7 bases are shared with TRBD2. The J call could be wrong; TRBJ2-5 is a better fit for the DNA end. The CDR3 extends over 14 amino acids. CDR1 is KGHSH and CDR2 is LQKENI in the germline V gene. The CDR3 nucleotides are TGTGCCAGCTCACCACGGGGGGGTACGGAGACCCAGTACTTC. It yields the protein CASSPRGGTETQYF.

This clonotype was seen at least ten times. This chain connects TRBV5-6 to TRBJ1-2; 9 bases match TRBD1. CDR3 length: 15 amino acids. Unmatched junction bases numbered 5, after V lost 1 base and J lost 4 bases. Germline assignment: CDR1 SGHDT and CDR2 YYEEEE. The CDR3 region has the DNA TGTGCCAGCAGCTTGTGGTGGGACAGGGCCTATGGCTACACCTTC. This encodes CASSLWWDRAYGYTF.

This clonotype has at least ten counts. V is TRBV18 and J is TRBJ2-3, with D uncertain. Germline assignment: CDR1 KGHSH and CDR2 LQKENI. V shed 2 bases and J shed 3 bases, with 15 bases lying between them. The CDR3 sequence is 16 residues long. The CDR3 loop is CASSPGSFGLTDTQYF. The CDR3 nucleotides read TGTGCCAGCTCACCAGGGTCATTTGGGCTGACAGATACGCAGTATTTT.

The sample holds many counts of this clonotype. The chain joins TRBV10-3 to TRBJ2-3; maybe TRBD2 (6 bases). Germline CDR1 reads ENHRY; CDR2 reads SYGVKD. Trimming removed 4 bases at V and 3 bases at J, with 11 bases between. The CDR3 is 14 residues long. Here the CDR3 reads CAISGGISTDTQYF. The CDR3 bases are TGTGCCATCAGTGGCGGGATTTCGACAGATACGCAGTATTTT.